This TCR beta chain is drawn from a study of T cell responses to AZD1222 COVID-19 vaccine (dated by TCRdb to about 2021). For context, the study as a whole: AZD1222 recipients whose second dose came at about 4 weeks and those whose second dose came at about 12 weeks were combined into one group, since spike-specific TCR depth and breadth did not differ between the two schedules. A total of 230 to 250 trial participants underwent TCR sequencing, of whom about 210 had received two doses of AZD1222 and 26 had received two doses of the MenACWY control vaccine. Enrollment into the trials was organized by age into subgroups of 18-55, 56-69 and 70-plus years, and those subgroups contained about 160, 30 and 59 TCR-sequenced participants, respectively.

According to the study, the label for this sample's time point signals: baseline before first vaccination. Samples from vaccinated people were obtained from the UK trials COV001 and COV002, which included a single-blind randomized controlled phase 2/3 trial of AZD1222 (ChAdOx1 nCoV-19) in healthy adults. Trial participant PBMC samples were collected at day 0 and day 28 after the second dose for TCRbeta chain sequencing. The research as a whole found: Conclusions about previously exposed vaccinees were limited because only a handful of AZD1222 recipients were SARS-CoV-2 seropositive at baseline. Spike-specific TCR breadth and depth rose significantly after two AZD1222 doses compared with day 0 and with MenACWY recipients. In the small 56-69-year group, the increase in depth fell short of significance, most likely because of low power. Most participants were white British and females outnumbered males, and the authors suggested that clonal diversity may have been underestimated. The vaccine-associated CD4 TCRs covered the entire spike protein, and the dominant responses fell in regions 160-218 and 743-854. No day 14 peak-response samples were available, so repertoires were characterized only after the peak T cell response. Reportedly, almost half of the unique spike-specific TCRs recognized epitopes lying outside the regions that are mutated in the B.1.351 and B.1.1.7 variants.

The CDR3 regions of human TCRbeta chains were analyzed by immunosequencing. Per the authors' processing: Repertoire TCRs were checked for matches against a reference library of SARS-CoV-2-specific TCRs that had been generated using the MIRA antigen-specificity platform. Breadth was defined as the fraction of unique TCRs that were SARS-CoV-2-associated. Depth was defined as the fraction of total T cells that were SARS-CoV-2-associated. Using the MIRA data, each spike-specific TCR was mapped to the spike region that the TCR reacts to and placed in a CD4 or CD8 class. Log10-transformed breadth and depth values were compared by one-way ANOVA with Sidak's multiple comparisons tests. The immuneACCESS repertoire file appears here via TCRdb, limited to in-frame rearrangements. These files lack a portion of the clones; in checked studies, under half of the deficit traces to unresolved V genes, and the cause of the others is not known. From that table come the V and J calls and clone size; the DNA was used to work out D and trimming. A total of roughly 99,000 clones appear in this sample, about 90% of them only once. Around 20% of the sample lies in the top ten.

About this clone itself: This clone's antigen is unknown. No much larger clone is present one base from it, and per-base qualities are unavailable.

This sequence was found in an adult in good health. This specimen was peripheral blood, taken on day 0 of AZD1222 vaccination.

CDR3 sequence: CASRTGTSYEQYF. The sequence in DNA is TGTGCCAGCAGAACCGGGACAAGTTACGAGCAGTACTTC. The V gene is TRBV6-5 and the J gene is TRBJ2-7, and TRBD1 may be the D gene, going by 6 matching bases. V is clipped by 6 bases and J by 4 bases, and the sequence between their germline boundaries is 13 bases long. The CDR1 and CDR2 encoded by the germline V gene are MNHEY and SVGAGI. From the cysteine through the phenylalanine, the CDR3 covers 13 amino acids. Left in the record is the CDR3 DNA by itself, 39 bases read in frame from the first base.